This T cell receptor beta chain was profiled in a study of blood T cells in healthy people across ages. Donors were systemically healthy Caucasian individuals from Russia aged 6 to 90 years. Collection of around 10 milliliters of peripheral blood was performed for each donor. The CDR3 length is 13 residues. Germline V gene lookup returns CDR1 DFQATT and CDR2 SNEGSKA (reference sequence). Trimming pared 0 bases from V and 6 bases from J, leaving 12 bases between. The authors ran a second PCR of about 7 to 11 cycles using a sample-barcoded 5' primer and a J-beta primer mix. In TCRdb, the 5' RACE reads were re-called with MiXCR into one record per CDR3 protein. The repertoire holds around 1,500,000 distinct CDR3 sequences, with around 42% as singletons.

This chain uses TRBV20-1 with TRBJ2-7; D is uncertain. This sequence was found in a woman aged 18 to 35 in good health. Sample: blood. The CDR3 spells CSARDYLVAEQYF. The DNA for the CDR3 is TGCAGTGCTAGAGATTACCTGGTTGCCGAGCAGTACTTC.